These T cell receptor beta chains were read from a single sample in a study of CD8+ T cells in alopecia areata. Using immunoSEQ multiplex PCR, the repertoire was profiled, and TCRdb retains in-frame clones only, with some absent. The sample includes approximately 200,000 clones, about 60% of them seen just once. The starting material was CD4+ T cells sorted from blood, obtained at week 4, from a patient treated with tofacitinib. These receptors originate from a human donor with alopecia areata. Each CDR3 is given with its conserved first and last residue. The order of the fields is clone size, V gene, D gene, J gene, CDR3 protein, CDR3 DNA. A D gene is named only where the DNA matches it firmly. The size of a clone is reported for some rows only, either as once, few or many, or as a class for expanded clones.

>-|TRBV18|-|TRBJ1-6
CASSPRMPSPNSPLHF
TGTGCCAGCTCACCAAGGATGCCTTCTCCAAATTCACCCCTCCACTTT
>few|TRBV6-6|-|TRBJ2-5
CASRTSNQETQYF
TGTGCCAGCAGAACCAGCAACCAAGAGACCCAGTACTTC
>-|TRBV9|-|TRBJ1-4
CASSVVPGNEKLFF
TGTGCCAGCAGCGTAGTTCCAGGCAATGAAAAACTGTTTTTT
>-|TRBV7-9|-|TRBJ1-2
CASSFRRQDPYGYTF
TGTGCCAGCAGCTTCAGACGCCAGGACCCCTATGGCTACACCTTC
>-|TRBV5-1|-|TRBJ1-2
CASSDTYGYTF
TGCGCCAGCAGCGACACCTATGGCTACACCTTC
>-|TRBV4-3|-|TRBJ1-2
CASSQDRQNFYGYTF
TGCGCCAGCAGCCAAGATAGACAAAATTTCTATGGCTACACCTTC
>-|TRBV29-1|TRBD2|TRBJ2-1
CSVPPQLAGGDEQFF
TGCAGCGTTCCCCCACAACTAGCGGGGGGGGATGAGCAGTTCTTC
>-|TRBV7-2|-|TRBJ2-6
CASSLAYSGANVLTF
TGTGCCAGCAGCTTAGCGTACTCTGGGGCCAACGTCCTGACTTTC
>-|TRBV23-1|-|TRBJ1-2
CASSQPGLRYGYTF
TGCGCCAGCAGTCAACCGGGACTGCGCTATGGCTACACCTTC
>-|TRBV29-1|-|TRBJ1-2
CSVEGGTRYGYTF
TGCAGCGTTGAAGGCGGGACACGCTATGGCTACACCTTC
>-|TRBV27|TRBD1|TRBJ1-1
CASRGTATEAFF
TGTGCCAGCAGGGGGACAGCCACTGAAGCTTTCTTT
>-|TRBV7-9|-|TRBJ2-7
CASSEQGSGEQYF
TGTGCCAGCAGCGAACAGGGATCGGGCGAGCAGTACTTC
>few|TRBV11-2|-|TRBJ2-7
CASSWGDEQYF
TGTGCCAGCAGCTGGGGAGACGAGCAGTACTTC
>-|TRBV5-1|TRBD1|TRBJ1-4
CASSLQGAANEKLFF
TGCGCCAGCAGCTTACAGGGGGCAGCTAATGAAAAACTGTTTTTT
>few|TRBV29-1|TRBD1|TRBJ2-7
CSADRGGYEQYF
TGCAGCGCTGACAGGGGCGGCTACGAGCAGTACTTC
>few|TRBV23-1|-|TRBJ1-1
CASTEGVNTEAFF
TGCGCCAGCACAGAGGGGGTGAACACTGAAGCTTTCTTT
>-|TRBV30|-|TRBJ1-5
CAWSKGFGNQPQHF
TGTGCCTGGAGTAAGGGATTCGGGAATCAGCCCCAGCATTTT
>-|TRBV4-1|-|TRBJ2-6
CASSPLRTSGANVLTF
TGCGCCAGCAGCCCCCTACGCACCTCTGGGGCCAACGTCCTGACTTTC
>-|TRBV30|-|TRBJ1-6
CAWSVNSPLHF
TGTGCCTGGAGTGTGAACTCACCCCTCCACTTT
>few|TRBV6-6|-|TRBJ1-1
CASSSRRDTEAFF
TGTGCCAGCAGTTCGCGACGGGACACTGAAGCTTTCTTT
>-|TRBV5-1|-|TRBJ2-3
CASSLEGVSTDTQYF
TGCGCCAGCAGCTTGGAGGGGGTAAGCACAGATACGCAGTATTTT
>-|TRBV27|-|TRBJ2-3
CASSTGLYSWDTQYF
TGTGCCAGCAGTACCGGCCTTTATTCTTGGGATACGCAGTATTTT
>-|TRBV6-5|-|TRBJ2-7
CASNRQDSSYEQYF
TGTGCCAGCAACCGACAGGACAGCTCCTACGAGCAGTACTTC
>-|TRBV29-1|TRBD1|TRBJ1-2
CSVRDRVIANYGYTF
TGCAGCGTTCGGGACAGGGTAATAGCTAACTATGGCTACACCTTC
>-|TRBV4-2|TRBD1|TRBJ1-2
CASSQPNADRGGYTF
TGTGCCAGCAGCCAACCAAATGCGGACAGGGGTGGCTACACCTTC
>-|TRBV5-1|-|TRBJ2-1
CASSSYGSGFHEQFF
TGCGCCAGCAGCTCCTATGGCAGCGGGTTCCATGAGCAGTTCTTC
>few|TRBV29-1|-|TRBJ1-3
CSVEEVGVGNTIYF
TGCAGCGTTGAAGAAGTCGGGGTTGGGAACACCATATATTTT
>-|TRBV7-2|TRBD1|TRBJ1-5
CASSLRQGANDQPQHF
TGTGCCAGCAGCTTAAGACAGGGGGCGAATGATCAGCCCCAGCATTTT
>-|TRBV28|-|TRBJ2-5
CASTPGGAEETQYF
TGTGCCAGCACCCCTGGGGGGGCCGAGGAGACCCAGTACTTC
>-|TRBV6-6|TRBD1|TRBJ2-5
CASRESGGWETQYF
TGTGCCAGCAGAGAATCAGGGGGCTGGGAGACCCAGTACTTC
>-|TRBV5-1|-|TRBJ2-2
CASGGTANTGELFF
TGCGCCAGCGGCGGGACGGCGAACACCGGGGAGCTGTTTTTT
>-|TRBV27|TRBD2|TRBJ2-3
CASSRLAGVTDTQYF
TGTGCCAGCAGTAGACTAGCGGGGGTAACAGATACGCAGTATTTT
>-|TRBV6-5|TRBD1|TRBJ2-4
CASSYTGQGVIQYF
TGTGCCAGCAGTTACACCGGACAGGGGGTGATTCAGTACTTC
>-|TRBV5-4|TRBD2|TRBJ2-7
CASSPGGISYEQYF
TGTGCCAGCAGTCCCGGGGGGATCTCCTACGAGCAGTACTTC
>-|TRBV2|TRBD1|TRBJ2-7
CASSRQGEQYF
TGTGCCAGCAGCCGACAGGGCGAGCAGTACTTC
>-|TRBV27|-|TRBJ2-7
CASSLKQGFDPGADEQYF
TGTGCCAGCAGTCTTAAACAGGGGTTTGACCCGGGGGCGGACGAGCAGTACTTC
>-|TRBV6-5|TRBD2|TRBJ2-1
CASSYSLAGLINEQFF
TGTGCCAGCAGTTACTCTCTAGCGGGGTTGATAAATGAGCAGTTCTTC
>-|TRBV15|TRBD2|TRBJ2-5
CATSSLGTSERETQYF
TGTGCCACCAGCAGTCTCGGGACTAGTGAGCGAGAGACCCAGTACTTC
>-|TRBV19|-|TRBJ2-2
CASSRKIGELFF
TGTGCCAGTAGTAGGAAGATCGGGGAGCTGTTTTTT
>-|TRBV9|-|TRBJ2-2
CASSLVATNTGELFF
TGTGCCAGCAGCCTCGTCGCTACGAACACCGGGGAGCTGTTTTTT